This entry concerns a single T cell receptor (beta chain). This sample stems from a study of Ad26.COV2.S vaccination and SARS-CoV-2 variants. The treatment denotes: 15 to 20 received Ad26.COV2.S at low or high dose, single or two shots; roughly five received placebo; per-sample allocation not given. Each sample was drawn 63 days after the first injection (of vaccine or placebo). As its vector, the vaccine had Ad26, which expressed Wuhan-strain SARS-CoV-2 spike. Sequencing was performed with immunoSEQ multiplex PCR; in TCRdb, only in-frame clones are kept and a portion is missing. The sample has 450,000 to 550,000 clones; roughly nine tenths are singletons. The length of the CDR3 is 15 residues. CDR1 SQVTM and CDR2 ANQGSEA come from the germline V gene. Trimming cost V 6 bases and J 5 bases; bases outside gene matches: 13.

This TCR came from a person aged 18-60 years who received the Ad26.COV2.S COVID-19 vaccine or a placebo. Here the sequenced sample was peripheral blood, taken in a trial of Ad26.COV2.S vaccine versus placebo. This chain connects TRBV29-1 to TRBJ1-1; 9 bases are a match to TRBD1. The CDR3, as DNA: TGCAGCGTGCGAGAGACAGGGGGAAGTGGGACTGAAGCTTTCTTT. As protein: CSVRETGGSGTEAFF. The full variable domain, completed using reference TRBV29-1 and TRBJ1-1, is SAVISQKPSRDICQRGTSLTIQCQVDSQVTMMFWYRQQPGQSLTLIATANQGSEATYESGFVIDKFPISRPNLTFSTLTVSNMSPEDSSIYLCSVRETGGSGTEAFFGQGTRLTVV.